These 30 T cell receptor beta chains were all obtained from the same sample, sequenced in a study of T cell repertoires in cytomegalovirus infection. TCRdb re-derived calls from the reads in MiXCR, one entry per CDR3 protein. This sample has 70,000 to 75,000 distinct CDR3 sequences, with under 5% found just once. Specimen: PBMCs. Every receptor here comes from a human donor in good health (CMV status not recorded). Some clones in this sample may be carry-over from other donors' samples.

This clonotype has ten or more counts. CDR3 nucleotides: TGTGCCAGCAGCTTAGTTACCAGCTCCTACGAGCAGTACTTC. Residues: CASSLVTSSYEQYF. The chain joins TRBV7-2 to TRBJ2-7; D is unclear. Germline V gives CDR1 SGHTA, CDR2 FQGNSA. V lost 1 base and J lost 0, with 7 bases in between. CDR3 length: 14 amino acids. Complete variable domain (other parts from reference TRBV7-2 and TRBJ2-7): GAGVSQSPSNKVTEKGKDVELRCDPISGHTALYWYRQSLGQGLEFLIYFQGNSAPDKSGLPSDRFSAERTGGSVSTLTIQRTQQEDSAVYLCASSLVTSSYEQYFGPGTRLTVT.

This clonotype showed up many times. The genes are TRBV7-8 and TRBJ1-6, with TRBD1 matching over 8 bases. Germline trimming cut 4 bases from V and 7 bases from J; bases unmatched to any gene: 9. Germline values: CDR1 SGHVS, CDR2 FQNEAQ. This CDR3 region has 16 residues. The CDR3 is CASSSRTGLGNSPLHF. CDR3 nucleotide sequence: TGTGCCAGCAGCTCCCGGACAGGGCTTGGCAATTCACCCCTCCACTTT.

This clonotype was seen many times. J is TRBJ2-2 and V is TRBV7-3; D may match TRBD1 or TRBD2 (6 bases each). With 3 bases removed from V and 2 bases from J, the gap between germline ends came to 13 bases. The CDR3 consists of 16 residues. Germline-derived CDR1 and CDR2 are SGHTA and FQGTGA. CDR3 sequence reads: CASSFSWGANTGELFF. The DNA for the CDR3 is TGTGCCAGCAGCTTCTCTTGGGGGGCAAACACCGGGGAGCTGTTTTTT.

Ten or more counts support this clonotype. The chain joins TRBV7-2 to TRBJ2-3, with TRBD2 identical over 8 bases. In germline, CDR1 is SGHTA, CDR2 FQGNSA. There are 15 residues in the CDR3. J lost 6 bases, V lost 5 bases, and 10 bases had no gene match. The DNA for the CDR3 is TGTGCCAGCAGCGCCTCCCGGCGGGGGGTCGATACGCAGTATTTT. Translating gives CASSASRRGVDTQYF.

This clonotype was seen ten or more times. V is TRBV6-2 or TRBV6-3 and J is TRBJ2-5; D unclear. The CDR3 runs to 16 residues. V was shortened by 5 bases and J by 2 bases, with 18 bases between the two germline ends. The germline gives CDR1 MNHEY, CDR2 SVGEGT. The chain's CDR3 is CASSQFKGHSQETQYF. The CDR3 DNA is TGTGCCAGCAGTCAATTCAAAGGCCACTCTCAAGAGACCCAGTACTTC.

This clonotype has ten or more counts. V is TRBV7-2 and J is TRBJ1-6; tentative D call: TRBD1 (6 bases). Germline assignment: CDR1 SGHTA and CDR2 FQGNSA. Between the trimmed V and J ends, which lost 4 bases and 10 bases, there was a span of 14 bases. This CDR3 has 14 residues. CDR3 loop: CASSSTGINSPLHF. In DNA, the CDR3 is TGTGCCAGCAGCTCAACAGGGATTAACTCACCCCTCCACTTT.

Many counts were recorded for this clonotype. The CDR3 nucleotides are TGTGCCAGAAATAGCACCGGGGAGCTGTTTTTT. Protein: CARNSTGELFF. This chain joins TRBV28 and TRBJ2-2; D is ambiguous. This CDR3 region has 11 residues. The germline CDR1 and CDR2 sequences are MDHEN and SYDVKM. V lost 9 bases and J lost 4, with 6 bases in between.

In this sample, this clonotype turned up a few times. The V gene is TRBV28, the J gene TRBJ1-5; no clear D. V dropped 5 bases and J dropped 5 bases, with 16 bases sitting between them. Germline CDR1 reads MDHEN; CDR2 reads SYDVKM. There are 15 residues in the CDR3. The CDR3 region is CASSIPRGSYQPQHF. The CDR3 region has the DNA TGTGCCAGCAGTATACCTAGAGGGTCGTATCAGCCCCAGCATTTT.

In this sample, this clonotype turned up many times. The V call is TRBV7-6, the J call TRBJ2-5, with D unresolved. CDR1 is SGHVS and CDR2 is FNYEAQ in the germline V gene. CDR3 size: 12 residues. V dropped 2 bases and J dropped 5 bases, with 6 bases sitting between them. The CDR3 DNA reads as TGTGCCAGCAGCTTAAGGTTCGAGACCCAGTACTTC. This gives the protein CASSLRFETQYF.

Many counts were recorded for this clonotype. This chain joins TRBV19 and TRBJ1-2, with D unresolved. The CDR3 has 12 residues. The germline V and J ends were trimmed by 10 bases and 4 bases, with 13 bases remaining between them. CDR1 and CDR2 (germline): LNHDA, SQIVND (reference sequence). The CDR3 DNA follows: TGTGCCACCTCGACGGGCCTCTATGGCTACACCTTC. Translating it yields CATSTGLYGYTF.

This clonotype was picked up many times. The rearrangement uses TRBV7-2 and TRBJ1-2; the D gene is possibly TRBD1 (6 bases). CDR1 and CDR2 (germline): SGHTA, FQGNSA. V was trimmed by 1 base and J by 2 bases, leaving 8 bases between them. This CDR3 region has 14 residues. The CDR3 coding sequence is TGTGCCAGCAGCTTAGGCAGGGGCAACTATGGCTACACCTTC. Encoded protein: CASSLGRGNYGYTF.

This clonotype has a count of ten or more. This chain connects TRBV20-1 to TRBJ2-7; 10 nucleotides align to TRBD2. Germline values: CDR1 DFQATT, CDR2 SNEGSKA (reference sequence). This CDR3 contains 13 residues. V lost 7 bases and J lost 3; bases outside the gene matches: 6. This chain's CDR3 is CSVGGLANYEQYF. CDR3 sequence (DNA): TGCAGTGTTGGGGGACTAGCGAACTACGAGCAGTACTTC.

This clonotype was seen ten or more times. The chain couples TRBV19 to TRBJ2-1; 7 positions match TRBD1. Per the germline V gene, CDR1 is LNHDA and CDR2 is SQIVND (reference sequence). The CDR3 is made up of 15 amino acids. The V and J ends lost 7 bases and 0 bases, in that order; junction bases with no gene match: 6. CDR3 bases: TGTGCCAGTAATCTGGGACAGTTCTCCTACAATGAGCAGTTCTTC. Its translation is CASNLGQFSYNEQFF.

This clonotype was seen at least ten times. The J gene is TRBJ1-1, the V gene TRBV6-5; D unresolved. Germline V gives CDR1 MNHEY, CDR2 SVGAGI. V shed 2 bases and J shed 5 bases, with 9 bases lying between them. The CDR3 has 13 residues. CDR3 loop: CASSYRDGTEAFF. The CDR3 DNA follows: TGTGCCAGCAGTTACAGGGATGGGACTGAAGCTTTCTTT.

This clonotype was picked up many times. V and J are TRBV6-2 or TRBV6-3 and TRBJ1-1; 7 bases line up with TRBD1. V lost 1 base, J lost 7 bases, and 6 bases stayed unmatched. The CDR3 extends over 14 amino acids. CDR1 is MNHEY and CDR2 is SVGEGT in the germline V gene. For the CDR3, the DNA is TGTGCCAGCAGTTACTTGGACAGGTCCCGTGAAGCTTTCTTT. Translation gives CASSYLDRSREAFF.

This clonotype was seen many times. The chain carries TRBV10-3 and TRBJ2-1, with 7 bases lining up with TRBD1. Trimming cost V 9 bases and J 8 bases; bases outside gene matches: 7. In germline, CDR1 is ENHRY, CDR2 SYGVKD. CDR3 length: 12 amino acids. The CDR3 loop reads CAIGQAVDEQFF. CDR3 in DNA: TGTGCCATAGGACAGGCCGTAGATGAGCAGTTCTTC.

This clonotype was observed at least ten times. The chain recombines TRBV12-3 or TRBV12-4 with TRBJ2-5; possible D gene TRBD1, 6 bases. With 7 bases removed from V and 5 bases from J, the gap between germline ends came to 20 bases. CDR3 size: 15 residues. The CDR3 bases are TGTGCCAGCAATCCAGGGGCTAGGCGATCTGAGACCCAGTACTTC. Translating gives CASNPGARRSETQYF.

This clonotype was counted ten times or more. CDR3 loop: CASSLGRGRRNTGELFF. The CDR3 DNA is TGTGCCAGCAGCTTAGGTCGTGGCAGGAGGAACACCGGGGAGCTGTTTTTT. The chain links TRBV7-2 to TRBJ2-2; no clear D. The germline V gene encodes CDR1 SGHTA and CDR2 FQGNSA. The CDR3 covers 17 residues. Trimming cost V 1 base and J 1 base, with 13 bases left between them.

This clonotype was detected many times. This chain joins TRBV12-3 or TRBV12-4 and TRBJ1-5; D remains unclear. The CDR3 is 14 residues long. V dropped 3 bases and J dropped 7 bases, with 13 bases sitting between them. The CDR3 reads CASSLASHGQPQHF. Here the CDR3 DNA reads TGTGCCAGCAGTTTGGCCTCACATGGGCAGCCCCAGCATTTT.

This clonotype was detected ten times or more. The chain joins TRBV7-2 to TRBJ2-1, with TRBD1 as a possible D gene (5 bases). Per the germline V gene, CDR1 is SGHTA and CDR2 is FQGNSA. This CDR3 comprises 15 residues. Trimming pared 7 bases from V and 2 bases from J, leaving 15 bases between. CDR3 nucleotides: TGTGCCAGCACCATAGATTGGGGCCCCTACAATGAGCAGTTCTTC. This gives the protein CASTIDWGPYNEQFF.

This clonotype was recorded many times. The rearrangement uses TRBV7-9 and TRBJ2-2, with TRBD1 matching over 9 bases. The V segment lost 4 bases and the J segment 7 bases; nucleotides outside the gene matches: 10. Germline lookup yields CDR1 SEHNR and CDR2 FQNEAQ (reference sequence). CDR3 size: 16 residues. The CDR3: CASSWTGATLDGELFF. The CDR3, as DNA: TGTGCCAGCAGCTGGACAGGGGCCACCTTGGACGGGGAGCTGTTTTTT.

This clonotype was picked up many times. The CDR3 bases are TGTGCCAGCAGTTACTCGACCGGGTTCTCTTACAATGAGCAGTTCTTC. This translates into CASSYSTGFSYNEQFF. This sequence joins TRBV6-2 or TRBV6-3 and TRBJ2-1; no firm D call. V was pared by 0 bases and J by 4 bases, with 13 bases between. The germline V gene encodes CDR1 MNHEY and CDR2 SVGEGT. The CDR3 spans 16 residues.

This clonotype was picked up many times. The chain uses TRBV20-1 and TRBJ2-4; D gene unclear. Germline-derived CDR1 and CDR2 are DFQATT and SNEGSKA (reference sequence). Trimming left V 2 bases short and J 0 bases short, with 20 bases between. CDR3 size: 18 residues. CDR3 in DNA: TGCAGTGCTAGAACCCCGGTGTCGGTTCGGGTAGCCAAAAACATTCAGTACTTC. Translated: CSARTPVSVRVAKNIQYF.

In this sample, this clonotype turned up many times. The rearrangement joins TRBV19 to TRBJ2-3; D perhaps matches TRBD1 (6 bases). Germline CDR1 reads LNHDA; CDR2 reads SQIVND (reference sequence). CDR3 length: 14 residues. The germline V and J ends were trimmed by 5 bases and 5 bases, with 14 bases remaining between them. In DNA, the CDR3 is TGTGCCAGTAGTTCACCAGGGGCGCAAGATACGCAGTATTTT. Its protein product is CASSSPGAQDTQYF.

This clonotype was detected ten times or more. The chain has TRBV29-1 and TRBJ2-3; tentative D call: TRBD2 (6 bases). The V and J ends lost 5 bases and 1 base respectively, with 10 bases between them. The CDR3 is 13 amino acids. CDR1 is SQVTM and CDR2 is ANQGSEA in the germline V gene. The CDR3 loop reads CSVQAGGTDTQYF. The DNA for the CDR3 is TGCAGCGTTCAAGCGGGCGGCACAGATACGCAGTATTTT.

The table lists this clonotype with many counts. The V and J genes are TRBV7-2 and TRBJ2-5; D ambiguous. Trimming left V 5 bases short and J 5 bases short, with 12 bases between. The CDR3 is 13 amino acids. Germline CDR1 is SGHTA and CDR2 is FQGNSA. The CDR3 DNA follows: TGTGCCAGCAGCCTCGGTGGCTATGAGACCCAGTACTTC. It translates to CASSLGGYETQYF.

Ten or more counts support this clonotype. As DNA, the CDR3 is TGTGCCAGCAGCTCCCGGCGCGGCAGCTCGCCAGGAGATGAAAAACTGTTTTTT. Protein sequence: CASSSRRGSSPGDEKLFF. The J gene is TRBJ1-4, the V gene TRBV7-8, with D unresolved. Germline CDR1 reads SGHVS; CDR2 reads FQNEAQ. V lost 4 bases and J 6 bases, leaving 24 bases between the germline ends. CDR3 length: 18 residues.

This clonotype was counted many times. The chain joins TRBV6-1 to TRBJ2-2; 9 bases fit TRBD2. This CDR3 contains 13 residues. CDR1 is MNHNS and CDR2 is SASEGT in the germline V gene. The V gene end was trimmed by 8 bases and the J gene end by 5 bases; junction bases not matched to a gene: 3. The CDR3, as DNA: TGTGCCAGCGGGACTAGCTTAACCGGGGAGCTGTTTTTT. It codes for CASGTSLTGELFF.

A word on this clonotype: A junction end diverges from the germline sequence, so it may reflect a read error. The V call is TRBV7-7, the J call TRBJ2-2, with D maybe TRBD2 (5 bases). CDR3 length: 13 amino acids. Germline CDR1 reads SSHAT; CDR2 reads FNYEAQ (reference sequence). CDR3 sequence reads: CASSPSRFGELFF. As DNA, the CDR3 is TGTGCTAGCAGCCCTAGCCGCTTCGGGGAGCTGTTTTTT. Variable domain in full (rest from reference TRBV7-7 and TRBJ2-2): GAGVSQSPRYKVTKRGQDVTLRCDPISSHATLYWYQQALGQGPEFLTYFNYEAQPDKSGLPSDRFSAERPEGSISTLTIQRTEQRDSAMYRCASSPSRFGELFFGEGSRLTVL.

This clonotype was observed at least ten times. This chain connects TRBV7-2 to TRBJ2-1; 7 bases match TRBD2. The CDR3 has 15 amino acids. V shed 4 bases, J shed 4 bases, and the junction held 7 bases outside the gene matches. Germline loops: CDR1 SGHTA, CDR2 FQGNSA. The CDR3 nucleotides read TGTGCCAGCAGCTACCGACTAGCTGATTACAATGAGCAGTTCTTC. Translated: CASSYRLADYNEQFF. Supplemented by reference TRBV7-2 and TRBJ2-1, the full variable domain reads GAGVSQSPSNKVTEKGKDVELRCDPISGHTALYWYRQSLGQGLEFLIYFQGNSAPDKSGLPSDRFSAERTGGSVSTLTIQRTQQEDSAVYLCASSYRLADYNEQFFGPGTRLTVL.